This T cell receptor beta chain originates from a study of T cells in Graves' hyperthyroidism and ophthalmopathy. Absent ophthalmopathy progression within 18 months defined stable Graves' hyperthyroidism. The hyperthyroidism was newly diagnosed and had lasted under 2 months; the patients were aged 18 to 65. CDR3 length: 14 residues. Trimming took 2 bases from V and 11 from J, leaving 13 bases between them. The V gene's germline CDR1 is KGHSH and CDR2 LQKENI. Regions amplified from RNA transcripts were the TCR beta CDR3 regions. When the TCR CDR3 underwent first-round RT-PCR, the HTBI primer set was used. MiXCR was run by TCRdb on the multiplex PCR reads, yielding one entry per CDR3 protein. The sample holds a few hundred thousand distinct CDR3 sequences, about 20% seen once.

This TCR came from a woman between 50 and 59 years old with Graves' hyperthyroidism. The V call is TRBV18, the J call TRBJ1-6; unclear D gene. What was sequenced was blood. The CDR3 coding sequence is TGTGCCAGCTCACCATTACAGCAAAATCCACCCCTCCACTTT. Translation: CASSPLQQNPPLHF. The full variable domain, rest sourced from reference TRBV18 and TRBJ1-6, is NAGVMQNPRHLVRRRGQEARLRCSPMKGHSHVYWYRQLPEEGLKFMVYLQKENIIDESGMPKERFSAEFPKEGPSILRIQQVVRGDSAAYFCASSPLQQNPPLHFGNGTRLTVT.